This T cell receptor beta chain was recovered during a study of neurological immune-mediated disorders. Using its own MiXCR run on the 5' RACE reads, TCRdb lists one record per CDR3 protein. The sample lists 26,000 or so distinct CDR3 sequences, approximately 6.6% seen once, with around 8.3% in the top ten. This CDR3 spans 14 amino acids. Germline V lookup: CDR1 SGHRS, CDR2 YFSETQ. With 4 bases removed from V and 3 bases from J, the gap between germline ends came to 12 bases. By sample fraction, this clonotype is medium-sized. The sequence was collected from a woman in her 50s in good health. V is TRBV5-1 and J is TRBJ2-3; D is unclear. Material: PBMCs. CDR3 sequence: CASSLHSSTDTQYF. CDR3 DNA: TGCGCCAGCAGCCTTCATAGTTCTACAGATACGCAGTATTTT.